This T cell receptor beta chain originates from a study of neurological immune-mediated disorders. Documented time point: technical triplicate 3. Germline V gene data show CDR1 as MNHEY and CDR2 as SMNVEV (reference sequence). V lost 2 bases, J lost 3 bases, and 8 bases lay in between. The CDR3 is 14 amino acids. The cDNA was generated by 5'RACE with 10-nucleotide random UMIs. TCRdb re-called the 5' RACE reads with MiXCR, one entry per CDR3 protein. This sample yields 45,000 or so distinct CDR3 sequences, of which around a fifth are seen a single time; almost 4.5% belongs to the top ten. Many counts were recorded for this clonotype.

The V gene is TRBV27, the J gene TRBJ1-5, with D hard to call. The clonotype comes from a man between 60 and 75 years old with HTLV-1-associated myelopathy (HAM/TSP). Sequencing was carried out using PBMCs. The CDR3 DNA reads TGTGCCAGCAGTTTAATGGGGAACAATCAGCCCCAGCATTTT. It yields the protein CASSLMGNNQPQHF.